These 30 T cell receptor beta chains share one sample of origin, sequenced in a study of graft-versus-host responses after intestinal transplantation. The repertoire was sequenced with immunoSEQ multiplex PCR; TCRdb's copy has only in-frame clones and lacks some. The data show tens of thousands of clones, 85% to 95% seen once. The antigens these receptors bind are not known. Sequences were derived from unstimulated CD8+ T cells sorted from spleen or lymph node cells, sampled before transplant. The source of these receptors is a human donor who was the organ donor for an intestinal transplant.

On this clone itself: No DNA is shown, since the ends of the CDR3 on it are uncertain; the CDR3 is the one TCRdb lists. The chain joins TRBV4-2 to TRBJ2-2. Counting both end residues, the CDR3 totals 13 amino acids. Germline V gene data show CDR1 as LGHNA and CDR2 as YNFKEQ. This CDR3 reads CASSQFGNGELFF.

This clone appeared once. The chain's CDR3 is CASSYSATEGEQYF. In nucleotides, the CDR3 is TGTGCCAGCAGTTACTCGGCGACAGAGGGCGAGCAGTACTTC. This chain joins TRBV6-6 and TRBJ2-7, with D perhaps being TRBD1 or TRBD2 (5 bases each). Germline lookup yields CDR1 MNHNY and CDR2 SVGAGI (reference sequence). V was shortened by 0 bases and J by 6 bases, with 12 bases between the two germline ends. The CDR3 consists of 14 residues.

The V and J genes are TRBV27 and TRBJ2-1; no clear D gene. The V end lost 4 bases, the J end lost 0 bases, and 16 bases lay between the germline ends. The CDR3 is 17 residues long. The germline V gene encodes CDR1 MNHEY and CDR2 SMNVEV (reference sequence). The CDR3 region is CASSSRSWRSSYNEQFF. The CDR3 bases are TGTGCCAGCAGTTCACGTTCTTGGCGAAGCTCCTACAATGAGCAGTTCTTC.

This clone was seen only a few times. This sample includes further DNA sequences coding for the same CDR3. The chain carries TRBV28 and TRBJ2-7; 8 bases match TRBD1. There are 13 residues in the CDR3. V shed 5 bases and J 4 bases; nucleotides not matched to a gene: 4. Germline V gene data show CDR1 as MDHEN and CDR2 as SYDVKM. DNA for the CDR3: TGTGCCAGCAGTGCAGGGGGCGCGTACGAGCAGTACTTC. Translated: CASSAGGAYEQYF. Based on the CDR3 plus reference TRBV28 and TRBJ2-7, the full variable domain is DVKVTQSSRYLVKRTGEKVFLECVQDMDHENMFWYRQDPGLGLRLIYFSYDVKMKEKGDIPEGYSVSREKKERFSLILESASTNQTSMYLCASSAGGAYEQYFGPGTRLTVT.

The count of this clone is one. V gene TRBV28 combines with J gene TRBJ2-1, with a weak D call TRBD1 (6 bases). Germline CDR1 reads MDHEN; CDR2 reads SYDVKM. CDR3 length: 18 amino acids. The ends were cut back, 5 bases at V and 0 bases at J, with 20 bases in the middle. The CDR3 bases are TGTGCCAGCAGTCCCAAGGGCACAGGGTTGAGCTCCTACAATGAGCAGTTCTTC. Its translation is CASSPKGTGLSSYNEQFF.

The chain employs TRBV6-5 and TRBJ2-7; D unresolved. V gave up 4 bases and J gave up 7 bases, with 8 bases separating them. CDR1 is MNHEY, CDR2 SVGAGI, per germline. CDR3 length: 11 residues. The CDR3 bases are TGTGCCAGCAGTTTAGGTCTTGAGCAGTACTTC. Protein: CASSLGLEQYF.

This clone was seen only once. The chain uses TRBV7-9 and TRBJ2-1; TRBD1 aligns across 10 bases. CDR3 length equals 15 residues. V lost 5 bases and J lost 7; bases outside the gene matches: 8. Germline lookup yields CDR1 SEHNR and CDR2 FQNEAQ (reference sequence). The CDR3 nucleotides read TGTGCCAGCAGCACCACGACAGGGGGCAGGAATGAGCAGTTCTTC. It yields the protein CASSTTTGGRNEQFF.

This chain's CDR3 is CASSQDILVRANEQYF. The DNA for the CDR3 is TGCGCCAGCAGCCAAGATATACTGGTCAGGGCCAACGAGCAGTACTTC. This sequence joins TRBV4-1 and TRBJ2-7, with D perhaps TRBD1 (5 bases). The ends were cut back, 0 bases at V and 5 bases at J, with 17 bases in the middle. Germline assignment: CDR1 MGHRA and CDR2 YSYEKL. The CDR3 totals 16 residues.

This chain links TRBV6-5 with TRBJ2-1; perhaps TRBD2 as D (5 bases). This CDR3 has 16 residues. Deletions cut 0 bases from V and 0 bases from J, with 9 bases between. The germline CDR1 and CDR2 sequences are MNHEY and SVGAGI. The CDR3 DNA sequence: TGTGCCAGCAGTTACTCGACGGGGAGCTCCTACAATGAGCAGTTCTTC. Its translation is CASSYSTGSSYNEQFF.

This clone was seen only a few times. The chain recombines TRBV19 with TRBJ2-5; the D is unclear. Trimming took off 2 bases at V and 5 bases at J, with 9 bases between the two ends. Germline loops: CDR1 LNHDA, CDR2 SQIVND (reference sequence). CDR3 size: 13 residues. DNA of the CDR3: TGTGCCAGTAGTATATGGCTGTGGGAGACCCAGTACTTC. Translation: CASSIWLWETQYF.

The chain uses TRBV6-5 and TRBJ1-1; D is possibly TRBD1 (5 bases). The germline V gene has CDR1 MNHEY and CDR2 SVGAGI. This CDR3 comprises 14 residues. Trimming removed 6 bases from V and 0 bases from J, with 11 bases in between. The CDR3 nucleotides are TGTGCCAGCAGGATACAGGATATGAACACTGAAGCTTTCTTT. As protein: CASRIQDMNTEAFF.

This clone was observed a few times. This chain uses TRBV6-6 with TRBJ1-4; D possibly corresponds to TRBD1 (6 bases). CDR3 length: 15 residues. Trimming stripped 7 bases from V and 10 bases from J, with 22 bases between. CDR1 is MNHNY, CDR2 SVGAGI, per germline (reference sequence). The CDR3 nucleotides are TGTGCCAGCAACTACCGGGGGGCGCGACCAGGAAAACTGTTTTTT. It codes for CASNYRGARPGKLFF.

The J gene is TRBJ2-3, the V gene TRBV27, with 9 bases aligning to TRBD1. V lost 2 bases to trimming and J lost 3 bases; unmatched junction nucleotides: 3. The germline V gene has CDR1 MNHEY and CDR2 SMNVEV (reference sequence). The CDR3 is made up of 15 amino acids. The CDR3 protein is CASSLVGTGTDTQYF. CDR3 DNA sequence: TGTGCCAGCAGTTTAGTTGGGACAGGGACAGATACGCAGTATTTT.

The CDR3 reads CAISGTGDSGNTIYF. CDR3 coding DNA: TGTGCCATCAGTGGGACAGGGGACTCTGGAAACACCATATATTTT. This chain connects TRBV10-3 to TRBJ1-3; 9 bases line up with TRBD1. This CDR3 region has 15 residues. Germline V gene data show CDR1 as ENHRY and CDR2 as SYGVKD. With 4 bases clipped from V and 0 bases from J, the junction kept 1 base outside the gene matches.

The chain has TRBV27 and TRBJ1-2; D may be TRBD1 (5 bases). The CDR3 extends over 14 amino acids. Germline CDR1 reads MNHEY; CDR2 reads SMNVEV (reference sequence). Trimming cost V 5 bases and J 3 bases, with 13 bases left between them. The CDR3 nucleotides are TGTGCCAGCAGTCTGGGGGGGAGGGACTATGGCTACACCTTC. It is translated as CASSLGGRDYGYTF.

V gene TRBV9 combines with J gene TRBJ2-1, with 13 positions matching TRBD2. The CDR3 loop spans 14 amino acids. The V and J ends lost 3 bases and 6 bases, in that order; junction bases with no gene match: 0. Germline-derived CDR1 and CDR2 are SGDLS and YYNGEE. The CDR3 bases are TGTGCCAGCAGCGGGACTAGCGGGAGCAATGAGCAGTTCTTC. It codes for CASSGTSGSNEQFF.

The CDR3 nucleotides read TGTGCCAGCAGCTTAACGGGACACCTCTACGAGCAGTACTTC. Its protein product is CASSLTGHLYEQYF. The V call is TRBV7-9, the J call TRBJ2-7, with D maybe TRBD1 (6 bases). The CDR3 covers 14 residues. Germline CDR1 is SEHNR and CDR2 is FQNEAQ (reference sequence). V lost 2 bases, J lost 3 bases, and 11 bases lay in between.

The chain combines TRBV6-6 with TRBJ1-3; 7 nucleotides match TRBD1. The CDR3 contains 12 residues. CDR1 MNHNY and CDR2 SVGAGI come from the germline V gene (reference sequence). V gave up 6 bases and J gave up 6 bases; unmatched junction bases: 2. CDR3 DNA sequence: TGTGCCAGCAGCGGGACAGCAAACACCATATATTTT. It is translated as CASSGTANTIYF.

The chain couples TRBV6-5 to TRBJ2-5; TRBD1 matches at 10 bases. Germline CDR1 MNHEY, CDR2 SVGAGI. V shed 0 bases and J 5 bases; nucleotides not matched to a gene: 3. The CDR3 runs to 15 residues. The chain's CDR3 is CASSYSDRGKETQYF. The CDR3 DNA reads as TGTGCCAGCAGTTACTCGGACAGGGGGAAGGAGACCCAGTACTTC.

The chain couples TRBV6-5 to TRBJ2-7; 7 nucleotides align to TRBD2. J lost 4 bases, V lost 7 bases, and 1 base had no gene match. CDR1 MNHEY and CDR2 SVGAGI come from the germline V gene. The CDR3 spans 11 residues. The CDR3 sequence: CASTGGYEQYF. CDR3 sequence (DNA): TGTGCCAGCACCGGGGGGTACGAGCAGTACTTC.

The V call is TRBV4-2, the J call TRBJ1-6, with D possibly TRBD1 on 6 matching bases. CDR1 is LGHNA, CDR2 YNFKEQ, per germline. The V end lost 0 bases, the J end lost 1 base, and 13 bases lay between the germline ends. The CDR3 is 18 amino acids. CDR3 in DNA: TGTGCCAGCAGCCAAGAACCACAGGGTATTTCCTATAATTCACCCCTCCACTTT. Translating it yields CASSQEPQGISYNSPLHF.

This sequence joins TRBV28 and TRBJ1-1; no definite D call. The length of the CDR3 is 14 residues. V was trimmed by 4 bases and J by 4 bases, leaving 13 bases between them. Germline V gene data show CDR1 as MDHEN and CDR2 as SYDVKM. This chain's CDR3 is CASSSPLGSTEAFF. The CDR3 coding sequence is TGTGCCAGCAGTTCCCCCCTGGGATCCACTGAAGCTTTCTTT.

This chain connects TRBV6-5 to TRBJ1-2; D possibly corresponds to TRBD1 (5 bases). Trimming took 4 bases from V and 8 from J, leaving 11 bases between them. There are 12 residues in the CDR3. CDR1 is MNHEY and CDR2 is SVGAGI in the germline V gene. This chain's CDR3 is CASSSRDVGYTF. The CDR3 bases are TGTGCCAGCAGTTCTCGGGACGTCGGCTACACCTTC.

The rearrangement links TRBV9 to TRBJ2-1; 11 bases align to TRBD2. Germline CDR1 SGDLS, CDR2 YYNGEE. The CDR3 is 15 residues long. Trimming removed 3 bases from V and 8 bases from J; junction bases left unmatched: 7. The CDR3 sequence: CASSALAGGGDEQFF. DNA of the CDR3: TGTGCCAGCAGCGCCTTAGCGGGAGGGGGCGATGAGCAGTTCTTC.

This chain joins TRBV15 and TRBJ2-7; possible D gene TRBD2, 6 bases. Germline V gene lookup returns CDR1 LNHNV and CDR2 YYDKDF (reference sequence). CDR3 length equals 16 residues. V was trimmed by 3 bases and J by 2 bases, leaving 17 bases between them. The DNA of the CDR3 is TGTGCCACCAGCAGCCCTCGGGGGAAGGACGCCTACGAGCAGTACTTC. Residues: CATSSPRGKDAYEQYF.

The chain couples TRBV28 to TRBJ2-7; 8 nucleotides align to TRBD1. CDR3 size: 16 residues. Germline V lookup: CDR1 MDHEN, CDR2 SYDVKM. Unmatched junction bases numbered 9, after V lost 5 bases and J lost 0 bases. The CDR3 sequence is CASSPMWTGNSYEQYF. The CDR3 nucleotides are TGTGCCAGCAGTCCGATGTGGACAGGGAACTCCTACGAGCAGTACTTC.

The chain employs TRBV6-4 and TRBJ2-3, with 10 bases lining up with TRBD2. This CDR3 has 15 amino acids. After removal of 7 bases from V and 4 bases from J, the junction contained 8 bases not matched to a gene. CDR1 is MRHNA and CDR2 is SNTAGT in the germline V gene. In DNA, the CDR3 is TGTGCCAGCACCTCGGCTAGCGGGAGCGCAGATACGCAGTATTTT. This translates into CASTSASGSADTQYF.

This sequence joins TRBV28 and TRBJ2-3; 8 bases map to TRBD1. V lost 0 bases, J lost 1 base, and 3 bases stayed unmatched. The germline V gene has CDR1 MDHEN and CDR2 SYDVKM. The CDR3 length is 16 residues. The DNA of the CDR3 is TGTGCCAGCAGTTTATGGGGGACAGGTGGCACAGATACGCAGTATTTT. Residues: CASSLWGTGGTDTQYF. The entire variable domain, with the rest obtained from reference TRBV28 and TRBJ2-3, is as follows: DVKVTQSSRYLVKRTGEKVFLECVQDMDHENMFWYRQDPGLGLRLIYFSYDVKMKEKGDIPEGYSVSREKKERFSLILESASTNQTSMYLCASSLWGTGGTDTQYFGPGTRLTVL.

The count of this clone is one. The rearrangement links TRBV14 to TRBJ2-1; D may be TRBD1 (6 bases). CDR1 and CDR2 from the germline V gene are SGHDN and FVKESK. This CDR3 region has 17 residues. Trimming took off 5 bases at V and 0 bases at J, with 17 bases between the two ends. CDR3 nucleotides: TGTGCCAGCAGCGATAGGGACAATTGGGGCTCCTACAATGAGCAGTTCTTC. Translation gives CASSDRDNWGSYNEQFF.

This clone was observed a single time. V is TRBV4-1 and J is TRBJ2-2; D call uncertain. Between the trimmed V and J ends, which lost 3 bases and 0 bases, there was a span of 14 bases. CDR3 length: 17 residues. The germline V gene encodes CDR1 MGHRA and CDR2 YSYEKL. The CDR3 reads CASSQVTAGPNTGELFF. In nucleotides, the CDR3 is TGCGCCAGCAGCCAGGTGACCGCCGGGCCGAACACCGGGGAGCTGTTTTTT.